This T cell receptor (beta chain) was recovered during a study of blood T cells in healthy people across ages. Samples each yielded at least 6 micrograms of total RNA. Sample-barcoded 5' priming and a J-beta primer mix drove a second PCR of about 7 to 11 cycles. Each cDNA molecule, via a template-switch adaptor with 12 random nucleotides, was tagged. From the 5' RACE reads, TCRdb called clonotypes with MiXCR, one entry per CDR3 protein. Here the sample spans roughly 1.9 million distinct CDR3 sequences, roughly two fifths being singletons. The germline gives CDR1 KGHDR, CDR2 SFDVKD. V lost 3 bases and J lost 4; bases outside the gene matches: 8. CDR3 length: 17 amino acids.

The V gene is TRBV24-1, the J gene TRBJ2-6; 7 nucleotides agree with TRBD2. Sequenced: blood. The sequence came from a human donor in good health. The CDR3 DNA reads as TGTGCCACCAGTGATGGGGGGGGAGGAGCAGGGGCCAACGTCCTGACTTTC. Encoded protein: CATSDGGGGAGANVLTF.